The 21 T cell receptor beta chains presented below share a single source sample, sequenced in a study of Ad26.COV2.S vaccination and SARS-CoV-2 variants. Profiling relied on immunoSEQ multiplex PCR, and the TCRdb table lists in-frame clones only, not all of them. The sample has about 400,000 clones, about 88% seen once. This sample's treatment: 15 to 20 received Ad26.COV2.S at low or high dose, single or two shots; 5 received placebo; per-sample allocation not given. Sampling was done on day 63 after the first vaccine or placebo injection. The input for sequencing was peripheral blood, taken in a trial of Ad26.COV2.S vaccine versus placebo. These receptors all stem from a person between 18 and 59 years old who received the Ad26.COV2.S COVID-19 vaccine or a placebo.

This clone was recorded once. The V gene is TRBV6-2 or TRBV6-3, the J gene TRBJ2-1; 7 bases map to TRBD2. Germline V gene data show CDR1 as MNHEY and CDR2 as SVGEGT. The CDR3 runs 15 residues. With 7 bases clipped from V and 9 bases from J, the junction kept 15 bases outside the gene matches. CDR3 residues: CASTPWGGRGGEQFF. The CDR3 DNA sequence: TGTGCCAGCACCCCATGGGGCGGGAGAGGTGGTGAGCAGTTCTTC.

The chain carries TRBV15 and TRBJ2-3; no clear D gene. V lost 0 bases, J lost 0 bases, and 7 bases lay in between. The CDR3 loop spans 15 amino acids. Germline V gene data show CDR1 as LNHNV and CDR2 as YYDKDF (reference sequence). The CDR3 reads CATSRDSWSTDTQYF. Here the CDR3 DNA reads TGTGCCACCAGCAGAGATAGTTGGAGCACAGATACGCAGTATTTT.

This chain connects TRBV5-1 to TRBJ2-7; the D gene could be TRBD1 or TRBD2 (5 bases each). The germline V gene has CDR1 SGHRS and CDR2 YFSETQ. This CDR3 comprises 14 residues. With 4 bases removed from V and 2 bases from J, the gap between germline ends came to 13 bases. CDR3 amino acids: CASSPGTVAYEQYF. The CDR3 coding sequence is TGCGCCAGCAGCCCCGGGACGGTAGCCTACGAGCAGTACTTC.

The chain is built from TRBV11-2 and TRBJ2-3, with D possibly matching TRBD2 (6 bases). V lost 6 bases to trimming and J lost 8 bases, with 21 bases between them. The V gene's germline CDR1 is SGHAT and CDR2 FQNNGV. CDR3 size: 15 residues. This CDR3 reads CASSIREILGGTQYF. The CDR3 bases are TGTGCCAGCAGTATCCGGGAGATACTTGGGGGTACGCAGTATTTT.

This chain connects TRBV30 to TRBJ2-3, with 10 bases aligning to TRBD2. CDR3 length: 14 amino acids. The germline V gene encodes CDR1 GTSNPN and CDR2 SVGIG (reference sequence). V was clipped by 4 bases and J by 4 bases; unmatched bases: 5. The CDR3 spells CAWTSGRVADTQYF. CDR3 DNA: TGTGCCTGGACTAGCGGGAGAGTCGCAGATACGCAGTATTTT.

The chain is built from TRBV7-8 and TRBJ2-5; D gene unclear. CDR1 is SGHVS, CDR2 FQNEAQ, per germline. There are 13 residues in the CDR3. V was clipped by 5 bases and J by 5 bases, with 12 bases between them. DNA for the CDR3: TGTGCCAGCAGCCTAGGGTCTAAGGAGACCCAGTACTTC. It translates to CASSLGSKETQYF. The complete variable domain, with remaining parts taken from reference TRBV7-8 and TRBJ2-5, reads GAGVSQSPRYKVAKRGQDVALRCDPISGHVSLFWYQQALGQGPEFLTYFQNEAQLDKSGLPSDRFFAERPEGSVSTLKIQRTQQEDSAVYLCASSLGSKETQYFGPGTRLLVL.

V usage is TRBV5-4 and J usage is TRBJ2-3, with 14 bases aligning to TRBD2. CDR3 length equals 17 residues. After removal of 4 bases from V and 0 bases from J, the junction contained 4 bases not matched to a gene. Germline CDR1 reads SGHNT; CDR2 reads YYREEE (reference sequence). The CDR3 DNA sequence: TGTGCCAGCAGCACCGGACTAGCGGGAGGTAGCACAGATACGCAGTATTTT. This codes for CASSTGLAGGSTDTQYF.

CDR3 residues: CASSESKHGTAVYNEQFF. The CDR3, as DNA: TGCGCCAGCAGTGAGTCAAAGCACGGGACGGCCGTCTACAATGAGCAGTTCTTC. The rearrangement uses TRBV10-1 and TRBJ2-1; D possibly matches TRBD1 or TRBD2 (5 bases each). With 0 bases removed from V and 3 bases from J, the gap between germline ends came to 18 bases. The CDR3 spans 18 residues. Per the germline V gene, CDR1 is WNHNN and CDR2 is SYGVQD (reference sequence).

V gene TRBV27 combines with J gene TRBJ2-5; D gene uncertain. The germline V gene has CDR1 MNHEY and CDR2 SMNVEV (reference sequence). The V end was cut by 0 bases, the J end by 5 bases, with 10 bases between. This CDR3 is built from 14 residues. The CDR3 is CASSLSRVYETQYF. DNA for the CDR3: TGTGCCAGCAGTTTATCTCGGGTGTACGAGACCCAGTACTTC.

The chain links TRBV28 to TRBJ1-4; the match to TRBD1 covers 7 bases. J was trimmed by 3 bases and V by 8 bases; bases with no gene match: 3. The CDR3 runs 13 residues. Germline-derived CDR1 and CDR2 are MDHEN and SYDVKM. The CDR3 DNA follows: TGTGCCAGCGCAGGGGGGCCTAATGAAAAACTGTTTTTT. Translation gives CASAGGPNEKLFF.

In this sample, this clone turned up once. This rearrangement joins TRBV28 to TRBJ1-4; D uncertain. There are 12 residues in the CDR3. Germline values: CDR1 MDHEN, CDR2 SYDVKM. Trimming took off 8 bases at V and 10 bases at J, with 14 bases between the two ends. For the CDR3, the DNA is TGTGCCAGCGCCCAGGACCTTGGAAAACTGTTTTTT. Its protein is CASAQDLGKLFF.

The V gene is TRBV21-1, the J gene TRBJ2-1; the D call TRBD1 from the table was never checked on the DNA. TRBV21-1 is noted as a pseudogene. CDR3 size: 23 residues. CDR3 sequence reads: CAPGLGTGGRSGQPAPYYNEQFF. The CDR3 DNA reads as TGTGCCCCCGGCCTAGGGACAGGGGGAAGAAGTGGCCAACCGGCCCCATATTACAATGAGCAGTTCTTC.

The V call is TRBV6-2 or TRBV6-3, the J call TRBJ2-3, with D uncertain. The CDR3 has 14 amino acids. Germline-derived CDR1 and CDR2 are MNHEY and SVGEGT. Trimming took 3 bases from V and 6 from J, leaving 13 bases between them. The CDR3 sequence is CASSYNHEYDTQYF. The CDR3 bases are TGTGCCAGCAGTTATAACCACGAGTATGATACGCAGTATTTT.

V and J are TRBV5-4 and TRBJ1-1, with TRBD1 matching 7 bases. Germline V lookup: CDR1 SGHNT, CDR2 YYREEE (reference sequence). V shed 2 bases, J shed 1 base, and the junction held 2 bases outside the gene matches. This CDR3 is 14 amino acids long. The CDR3 coding sequence is TGTGCCAGCAGCTTCAGGGGGACGAACACTGAAGCTTTCTTT. Its translation is CASSFRGTNTEAFF. Full variable domain (rest looked up from reference TRBV5-4 and TRBJ1-1): ETGVTQSPTHLIKTRGQQVTLRCSSQSGHNTVSWYQQALGQGPQFIFQYYREEENGRGNFPPRFSGLQFPNYSSELNVNALELDDSALYLCASSFRGTNTEAFFGQGTRLTVV.

The rearrangement uses TRBV18 and TRBJ2-7; D is unclear. This CDR3 region has 12 residues. Germline CDR1 reads KGHSH; CDR2 reads LQKENI. V was shortened by 6 bases and J by 4 bases, with 10 bases between the two germline ends. As DNA, the CDR3 is TGTGCCAGCTCCCCCATTGGGTACGAGCAGTACTTC. This encodes CASSPIGYEQYF.

The gene calls are TRBV19 and TRBJ2-7; 12 positions agree with TRBD2. With 7 bases clipped from V and 4 bases from J, the junction kept 14 bases outside the gene matches. This CDR3 spans 17 amino acids. Germline lookup yields CDR1 LNHDA and CDR2 SQIVND (reference sequence). The chain's CDR3 is CASTLAGGPTSPYEQYF. In nucleotides, the CDR3 is TGTGCCAGTACACTAGCGGGAGGTCCCACCTCCCCTTACGAGCAGTACTTC.

V gene TRBV7-9 combines with J gene TRBJ2-5, with unresolved D. The V gene lost 2 bases and the J gene lost 5 bases, with 6 bases spanning the gap. The CDR3 sequence is 12 residues long. Germline CDR1 SEHNR, CDR2 FQNEAQ (reference sequence). The CDR3 loop reads CASSLLGETQYF. Here the CDR3 DNA reads TGTGCCAGCAGCTTACTAGGGGAGACCCAGTACTTC.

The J gene is TRBJ2-5, the V gene TRBV7-9, with unresolved D. The germline CDR1 and CDR2 sequences are SEHNR and FQNEAQ (reference sequence). The V gene lost 5 bases and the J gene lost 5 bases, with 15 bases spanning the gap. The CDR3 is 14 amino acids. As DNA, the CDR3 is TGTGCCAGCAGCCCCTCGTCCCAAAGGGAGACCCAGTACTTC. Its translation: CASSPSSQRETQYF.

V and J are TRBV7-6 and TRBJ2-4; 8 bases map to TRBD2. CDR1 is SGHVS and CDR2 is FNYEAQ in the germline V gene. The J segment lost 3 bases and the V segment lost 1 base, leaving 11 bases of the junction unmatched. The CDR3 covers 18 residues. The DNA of the CDR3 is TGTGCCAGCAGCTTAGTGCCGGGAGGGGGGCCAAACAAAAACATTCAGTACTTC. Translating it yields CASSLVPGGGPNKNIQYF.

J is TRBJ1-2 and V is TRBV4-3; 11 positions match TRBD1. The germline gives CDR1 LGHNA, CDR2 YSLEER. V was pared by 4 bases and J by 2 bases, with 0 bases of the junction left unmatched. The CDR3 runs to 14 residues. In DNA, the CDR3 is TGCGCCAGCAGCCGGGACAGGGGGAACTATGGCTACACCTTC. It specifies CASSRDRGNYGYTF.

CDR3 bases: TGCGCCAGCAGCTTGGAGGCAGGGGCGAACACCGGGGAGCTGTTTTTT. Its protein product is CASSLEAGANTGELFF. V usage is TRBV5-1 and J usage is TRBJ2-2; D perhaps matches TRBD1 (6 bases). The CDR3 totals 16 residues. Looked up from germline, CDR1 is SGHRS and CDR2 is YFSETQ. Trimming took off 0 bases at V and 0 bases at J, with 9 bases between the two ends.